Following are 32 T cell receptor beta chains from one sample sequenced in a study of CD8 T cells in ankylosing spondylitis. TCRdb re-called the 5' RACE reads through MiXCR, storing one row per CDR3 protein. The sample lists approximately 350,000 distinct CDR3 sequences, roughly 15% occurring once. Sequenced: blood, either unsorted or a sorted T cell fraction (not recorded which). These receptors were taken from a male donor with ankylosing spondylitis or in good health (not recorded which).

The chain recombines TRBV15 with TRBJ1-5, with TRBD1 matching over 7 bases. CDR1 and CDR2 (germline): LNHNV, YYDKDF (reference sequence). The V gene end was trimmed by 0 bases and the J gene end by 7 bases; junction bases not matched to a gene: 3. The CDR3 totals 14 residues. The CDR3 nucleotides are TGTGCCACCAGCAGAGACCAGGGGGGACAGCCCCAGCATTTT. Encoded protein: CATSRDQGGQPQHF.

The CDR3 region is CSARTLAGQETQYF. The CDR3 coding sequence is TGCAGTGCCCGAACACTAGCGGGGCAAGAGACCCAGTACTTC. J is TRBJ2-5 and V is TRBV20-1; TRBD2 agrees at 10 bases. Germline CDR1 and CDR2: DFQATT and SNEGSKA (reference sequence). J lost 2 bases, V lost 6 bases, and 6 bases had no gene match. This CDR3 region has 14 residues.

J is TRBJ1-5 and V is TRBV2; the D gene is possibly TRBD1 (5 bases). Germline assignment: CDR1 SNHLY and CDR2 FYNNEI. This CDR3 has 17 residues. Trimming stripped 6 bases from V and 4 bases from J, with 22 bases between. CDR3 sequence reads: CASSSRRGSIVNQPQHF. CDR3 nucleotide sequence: TGTGCCAGCAGCTCAAGGCGGGGGAGTATAGTGAATCAGCCCCAGCATTTT.

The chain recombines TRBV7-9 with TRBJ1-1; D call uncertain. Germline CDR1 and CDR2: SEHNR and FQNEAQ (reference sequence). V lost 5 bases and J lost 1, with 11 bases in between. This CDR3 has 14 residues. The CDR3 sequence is CASSPETENTEAFF. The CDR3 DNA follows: TGTGCCAGCAGCCCAGAGACGGAGAACACTGAAGCTTTCTTT.

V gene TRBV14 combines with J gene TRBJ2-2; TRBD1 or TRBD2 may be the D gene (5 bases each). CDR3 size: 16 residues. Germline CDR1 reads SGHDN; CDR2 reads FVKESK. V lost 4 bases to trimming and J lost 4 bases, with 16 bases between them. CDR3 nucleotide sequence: TGTGCCAGCAGCCTCCGAGGTGGGGCGGGCACCGGGGAGCTGTTTTTT. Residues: CASSLRGGAGTGELFF.

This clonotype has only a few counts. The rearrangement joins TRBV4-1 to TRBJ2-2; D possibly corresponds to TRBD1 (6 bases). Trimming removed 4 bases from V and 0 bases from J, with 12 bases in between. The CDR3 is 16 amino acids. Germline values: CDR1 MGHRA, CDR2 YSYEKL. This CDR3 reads CASSLSGTPNTGELFF. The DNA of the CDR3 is TGCGCCAGCAGCCTCTCCGGGACACCGAACACCGGGGAGCTGTTTTTT.

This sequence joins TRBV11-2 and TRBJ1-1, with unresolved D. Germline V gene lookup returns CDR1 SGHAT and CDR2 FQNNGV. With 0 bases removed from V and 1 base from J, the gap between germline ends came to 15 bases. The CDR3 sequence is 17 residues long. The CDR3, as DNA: TGTGCCAGCAGCTTAGATCTAAGGGATTTAAGGAACACTGAAGCTTTCTTT. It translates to CASSLDLRDLRNTEAFF.

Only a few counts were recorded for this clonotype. CDR3 sequence reads: CSAPGSGGSSQPQHF. The CDR3, as DNA: TGCAGTGCCCCCGGGTCTGGGGGGAGTAGTCAGCCCCAGCATTTT. The chain employs TRBV20-1 and TRBJ1-5; D might be TRBD1 (5 bases). Per germline, CDR1 DFQATT and CDR2 SNEGSKA (reference sequence). Deletions cut 6 bases from V and 6 bases from J, with 21 bases between. The CDR3 extends over 15 amino acids.

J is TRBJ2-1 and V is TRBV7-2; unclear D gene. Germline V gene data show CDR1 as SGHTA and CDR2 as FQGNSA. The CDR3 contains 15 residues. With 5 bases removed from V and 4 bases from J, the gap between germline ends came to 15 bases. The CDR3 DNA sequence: TGTGCCAGCAGCCAAGTTTTGCTGAGGTACAATGAGCAGTTCTTC. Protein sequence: CASSQVLLRYNEQFF.

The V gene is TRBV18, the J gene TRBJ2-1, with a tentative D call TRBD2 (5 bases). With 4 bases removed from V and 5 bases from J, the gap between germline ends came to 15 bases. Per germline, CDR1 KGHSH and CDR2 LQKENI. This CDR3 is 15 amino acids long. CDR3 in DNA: TGTGCCAGCTCACTGTCGGCGGGTCCTAACAATGAGCAGTTCTTC. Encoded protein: CASSLSAGPNNEQFF.

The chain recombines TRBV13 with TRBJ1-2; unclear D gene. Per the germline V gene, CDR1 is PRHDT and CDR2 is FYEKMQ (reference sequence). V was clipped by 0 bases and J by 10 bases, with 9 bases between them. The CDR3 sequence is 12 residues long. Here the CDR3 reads CASSLGGVNYTF. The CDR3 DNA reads TGTGCCAGCAGCTTAGGGGGTGTGAACTACACCTTC.

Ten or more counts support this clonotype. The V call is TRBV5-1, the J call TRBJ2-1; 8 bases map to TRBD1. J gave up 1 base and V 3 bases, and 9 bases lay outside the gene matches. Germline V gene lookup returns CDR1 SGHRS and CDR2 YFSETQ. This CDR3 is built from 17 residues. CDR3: CASSSEDRVASYNEQFF. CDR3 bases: TGCGCCAGCAGCTCCGAGGACAGGGTTGCTTCCTACAATGAGCAGTTCTTC.

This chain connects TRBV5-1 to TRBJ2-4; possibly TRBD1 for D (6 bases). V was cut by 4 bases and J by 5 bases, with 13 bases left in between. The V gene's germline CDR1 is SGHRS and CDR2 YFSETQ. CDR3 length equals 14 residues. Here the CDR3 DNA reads TGCGCCAGCAGCCTGGGACACCTAGAAAACATTCAGTACTTC. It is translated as CASSLGHLENIQYF.

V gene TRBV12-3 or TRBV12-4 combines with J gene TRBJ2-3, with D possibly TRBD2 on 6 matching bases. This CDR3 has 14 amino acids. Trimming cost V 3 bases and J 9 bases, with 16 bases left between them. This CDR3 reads CASSFLATQGTQYF. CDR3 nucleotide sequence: TGTGCCAGCAGTTTCCTAGCGACTCAAGGGACGCAGTATTTT.

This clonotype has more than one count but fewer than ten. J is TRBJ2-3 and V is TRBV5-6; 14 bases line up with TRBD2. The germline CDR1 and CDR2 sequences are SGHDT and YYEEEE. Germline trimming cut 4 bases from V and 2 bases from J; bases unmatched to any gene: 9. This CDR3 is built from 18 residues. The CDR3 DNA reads TGTGCCAGCAGCCTGGGACTAGCGGGAGTGCGGATCACAGATACGCAGTATTTT. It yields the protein CASSLGLAGVRITDTQYF.

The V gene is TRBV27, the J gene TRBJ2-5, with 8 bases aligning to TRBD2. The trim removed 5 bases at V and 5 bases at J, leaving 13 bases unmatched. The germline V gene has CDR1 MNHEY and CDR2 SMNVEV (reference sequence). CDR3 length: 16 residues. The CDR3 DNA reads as TGTGCCAGCAGTGGGACCCGGGGGGGCTTGTCTGAGACCCAGTACTTC. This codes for CASSGTRGGLSETQYF.

Here the CDR3 DNA reads TGTGCCAGCAGCCGGACAGGGGTGGACGAAAAACTGTTTTTT. Its protein product is CASSRTGVDEKLFF. The chain is built from TRBV3-1 and TRBJ1-4, with 9 bases fitting TRBD1. Germline values: CDR1 LGHDT, CDR2 YNNKEL (reference sequence). The CDR3 consists of 14 residues. The V gene end was trimmed by 4 bases and the J gene end by 8 bases; junction bases not matched to a gene: 5.

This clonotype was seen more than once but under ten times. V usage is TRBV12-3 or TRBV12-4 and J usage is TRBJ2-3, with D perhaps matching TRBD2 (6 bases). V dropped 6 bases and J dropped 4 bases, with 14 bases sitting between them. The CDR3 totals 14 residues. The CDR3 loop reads CASRLGGAADTQYF. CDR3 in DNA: TGTGCCAGCAGGCTCGGGGGAGCGGCAGATACGCAGTATTTT.

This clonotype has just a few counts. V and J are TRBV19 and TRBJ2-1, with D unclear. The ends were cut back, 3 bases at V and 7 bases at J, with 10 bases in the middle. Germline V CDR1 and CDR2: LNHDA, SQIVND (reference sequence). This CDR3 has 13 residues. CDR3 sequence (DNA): TGTGCCAGTAGTATCGGGTCCATTAATGAGCAGTTCTTC. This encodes CASSIGSINEQFF. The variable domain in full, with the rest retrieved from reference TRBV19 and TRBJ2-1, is DGGITQSPKYLFRKEGQNVTLSCEQNLNHDAMYWYRQDPGQGLRLIYYSQIVNDFQKGDIAEGYSVSREKKESFPLTVTSAQKNPTAFYLCASSIGSINEQFFGPGTRLTVL.

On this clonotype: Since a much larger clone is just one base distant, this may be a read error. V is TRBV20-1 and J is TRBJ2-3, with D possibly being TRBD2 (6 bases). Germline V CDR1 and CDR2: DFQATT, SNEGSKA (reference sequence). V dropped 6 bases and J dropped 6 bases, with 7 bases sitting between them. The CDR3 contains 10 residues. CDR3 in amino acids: CSASGDTQYF. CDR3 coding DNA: TGCAGTGCGAGCGGGGATACGCAGTATTTT.

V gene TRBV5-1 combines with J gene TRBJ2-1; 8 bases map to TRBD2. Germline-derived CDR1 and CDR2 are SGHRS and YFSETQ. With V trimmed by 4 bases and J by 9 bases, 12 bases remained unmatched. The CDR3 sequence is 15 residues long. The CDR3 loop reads CASSDPSGWRGEQFF. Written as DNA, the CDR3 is TGCGCCAGCAGCGATCCTAGCGGGTGGAGGGGTGAGCAGTTCTTC.

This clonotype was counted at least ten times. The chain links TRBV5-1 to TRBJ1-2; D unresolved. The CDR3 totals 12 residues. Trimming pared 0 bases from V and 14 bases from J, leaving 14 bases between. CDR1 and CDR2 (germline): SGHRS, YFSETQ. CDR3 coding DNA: TGCGCCAGCAGCTTGGACATAGAGGATTTTACCTTC. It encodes CASSLDIEDFTF.

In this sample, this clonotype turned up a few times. CDR3: CASSYRVPGLAGTGNYEQYF. DNA of the CDR3: TGTGCCAGCAGTTACAGAGTACCGGGACTAGCTGGAACCGGCAACTACGAGCAGTACTTC. The genes are TRBV6-2 or TRBV6-3 and TRBJ2-7; TRBD2 matches at 9 bases. CDR1 MNHEY and CDR2 SVGEGT come from the germline V gene. This CDR3 spans 20 amino acids. V lost 2 bases and J lost 3; bases outside the gene matches: 20.

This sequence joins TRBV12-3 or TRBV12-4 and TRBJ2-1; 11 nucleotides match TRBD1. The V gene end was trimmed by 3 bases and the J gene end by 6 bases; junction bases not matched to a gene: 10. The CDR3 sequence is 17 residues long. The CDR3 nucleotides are TGTGCCAGCAGTTTTGGGGTGGGGACAGGGGGTAGCAATGAGCAGTTCTTC. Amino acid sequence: CASSFGVGTGGSNEQFF.

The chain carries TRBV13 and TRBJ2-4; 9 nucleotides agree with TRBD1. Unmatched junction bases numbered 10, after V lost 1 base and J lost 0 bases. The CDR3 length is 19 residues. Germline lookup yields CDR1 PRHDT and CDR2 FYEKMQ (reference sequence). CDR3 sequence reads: CASSLDRDRASLAKNIQYF. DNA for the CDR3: TGTGCCAGCAGCTTAGACCGGGACAGGGCATCTCTAGCCAAAAACATTCAGTACTTC.

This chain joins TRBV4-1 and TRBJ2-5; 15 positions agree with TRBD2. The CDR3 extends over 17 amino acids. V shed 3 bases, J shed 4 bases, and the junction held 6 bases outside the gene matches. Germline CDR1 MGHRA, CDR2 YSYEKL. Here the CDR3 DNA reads TGCGCCAGCAGCCACCGGACTAGCGGGGGGGGGAGAGAGACCCAGTACTTC. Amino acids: CASSHRTSGGGRETQYF.

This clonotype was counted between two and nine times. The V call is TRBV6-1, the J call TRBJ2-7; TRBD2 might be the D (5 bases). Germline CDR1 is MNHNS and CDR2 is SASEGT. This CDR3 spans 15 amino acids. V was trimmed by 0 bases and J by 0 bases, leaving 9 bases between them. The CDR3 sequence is CASSEAMRVSYEQYF. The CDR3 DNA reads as TGTGCCAGCAGTGAAGCAATGAGGGTCTCCTACGAGCAGTACTTC.

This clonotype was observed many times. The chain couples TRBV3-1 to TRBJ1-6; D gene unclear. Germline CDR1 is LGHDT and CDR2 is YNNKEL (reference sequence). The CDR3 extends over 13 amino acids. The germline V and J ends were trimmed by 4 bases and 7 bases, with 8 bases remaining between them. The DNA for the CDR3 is TGTGCCAGCAGCCCTACAAGAAATTCACCCCTCCACTTT. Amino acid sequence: CASSPTRNSPLHF.

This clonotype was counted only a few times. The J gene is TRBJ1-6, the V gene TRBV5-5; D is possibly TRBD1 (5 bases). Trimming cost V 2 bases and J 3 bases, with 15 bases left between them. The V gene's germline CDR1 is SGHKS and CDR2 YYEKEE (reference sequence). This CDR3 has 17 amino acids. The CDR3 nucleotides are TGTGCCAGCAGCTTTAATCCTGACAGTTACTATAATTCACCCCTCCACTTT. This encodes CASSFNPDSYYNSPLHF.

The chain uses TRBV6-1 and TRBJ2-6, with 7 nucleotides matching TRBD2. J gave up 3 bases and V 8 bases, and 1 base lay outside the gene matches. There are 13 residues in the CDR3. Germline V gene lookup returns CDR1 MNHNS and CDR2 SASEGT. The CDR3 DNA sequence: TGTGCCAGCGGGAGGGGTGGGGCCAACGTCCTGACTTTC. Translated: CASGRGGANVLTF.

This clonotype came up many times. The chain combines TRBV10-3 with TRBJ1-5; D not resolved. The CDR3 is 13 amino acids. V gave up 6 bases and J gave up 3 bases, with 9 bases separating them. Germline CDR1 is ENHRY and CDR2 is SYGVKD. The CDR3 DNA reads TGTGCCATCAGAGGATTCCTCAATCAGCCCCAGCATTTT. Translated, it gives CAIRGFLNQPQHF.

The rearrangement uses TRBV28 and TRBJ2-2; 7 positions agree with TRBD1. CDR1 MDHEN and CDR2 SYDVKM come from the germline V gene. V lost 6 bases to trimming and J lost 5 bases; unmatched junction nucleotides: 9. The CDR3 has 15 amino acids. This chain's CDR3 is CASRVQGQWTGELFF. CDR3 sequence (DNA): TGTGCCAGCAGGGTACAGGGGCAGTGGACCGGGGAGCTGTTTTTT.